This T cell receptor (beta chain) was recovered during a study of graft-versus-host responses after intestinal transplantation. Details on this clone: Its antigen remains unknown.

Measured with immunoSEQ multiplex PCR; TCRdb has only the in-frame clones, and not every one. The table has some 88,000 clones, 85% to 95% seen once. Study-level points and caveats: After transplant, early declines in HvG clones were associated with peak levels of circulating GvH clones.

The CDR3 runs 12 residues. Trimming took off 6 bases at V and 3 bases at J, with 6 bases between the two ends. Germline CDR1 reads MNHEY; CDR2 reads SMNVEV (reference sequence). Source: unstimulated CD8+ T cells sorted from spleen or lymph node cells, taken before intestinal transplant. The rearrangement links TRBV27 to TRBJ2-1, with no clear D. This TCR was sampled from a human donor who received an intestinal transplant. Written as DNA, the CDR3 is TGTGCCAGCAGGCGTAGCTACAATGAGCAGTTCTTC. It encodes CASRRSYNEQFF.